Sequencing of this T cell receptor beta chain was carried out in a study of PD-1 blockade in classical Hodgkin lymphoma. Repertoires were generated with immunoSEQ multiplex PCR, while TCRdb's copy carries only in-frame clones and drops some. The data hold 40,000 or so clones, with 76% observed a single time. A single count supports this clone. Germline loops: CDR1 MNHEY, CDR2 SMNVEV (reference sequence). J gave up 0 bases and V 4 bases, and 5 bases lay outside the gene matches. This CDR3 region has 15 residues. There was relapse after autologous stem cell transplantation in every patient, and there was variation in brentuximab vedotin exposure. Complete response, partial response or progressive disease constituted the best response categories observed.

The receptor comes from a human donor with classical Hodgkin lymphoma. The chain links TRBV27 to TRBJ2-7; 8 positions agree with TRBD1. Sequenced material: peripheral blood mononuclear cells (PBMCs), taken at baseline. The CDR3 coding sequence is TGTGCCAGCAGTTCCCGACAGGGGAGCTCCTACGAGCAGTACTTC. The encoded protein is CASSSRQGSSYEQYF.